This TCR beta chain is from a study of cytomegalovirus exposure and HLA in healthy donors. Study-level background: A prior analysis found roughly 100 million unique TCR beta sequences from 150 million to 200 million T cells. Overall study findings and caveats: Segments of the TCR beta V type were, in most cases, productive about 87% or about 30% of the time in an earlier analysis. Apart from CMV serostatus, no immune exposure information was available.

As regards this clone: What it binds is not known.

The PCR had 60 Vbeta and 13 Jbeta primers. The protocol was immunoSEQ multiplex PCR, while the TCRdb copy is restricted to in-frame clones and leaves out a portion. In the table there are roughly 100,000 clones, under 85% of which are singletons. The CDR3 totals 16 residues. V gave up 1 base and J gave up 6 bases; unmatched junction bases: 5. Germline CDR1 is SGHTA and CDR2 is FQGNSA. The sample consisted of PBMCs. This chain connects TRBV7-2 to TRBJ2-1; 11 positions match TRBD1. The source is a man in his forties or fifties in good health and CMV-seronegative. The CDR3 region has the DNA TGTGCCAGCAGCTTAGGTGGGACAGGGGGTGGCAATGAGCAGTTCTTC. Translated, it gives CASSLGGTGGGNEQFF.